The 10 T cell receptor beta chains given below trace back to one sample, sequenced in a study of T-cell memory formation after mild COVID-19. TCRdb itself ran the 5' RACE reads through MiXCR, one entry per CDR3 protein. The data hold under 700,000 distinct CDR3 sequences, with roughly 20% observed a single time. Input material: PBMCs or a T cell subset sorted from them (not recorded which). All receptors derive from an adult woman who had mild COVID-19 (a few samples of this study predate the infection). Cell type and time point are not known.

This clonotype was seen a few times. The V call is TRBV5-1, the J call TRBJ2-1, with D tentatively TRBD2 (5 bases). The length of the CDR3 is 10 residues. V was shortened by 4 bases and J by 15 bases, with 11 bases between the two germline ends. The V gene's germline CDR1 is SGHRS and CDR2 YFSETQ. The CDR3 protein is CASSPSEGFF. The DNA of the CDR3 is TGCGCCAGCAGCCCTTCAGAGGGGTTCTTC. The full variable domain, completed using reference TRBV5-1 and TRBJ2-1, is KAGVTQTPRYLIKTRGQQVTLSCSPISGHRSVSWYQQTPGQGLQFLFEYFSETQRNKGNFPGRFSGRQFSNSRSEMNVSTLELGDSALYLCASSPSEGFFGPGTRLTVL.

The rearrangement links TRBV11-3 to TRBJ2-1, with 16 positions matching TRBD2. This CDR3 is 15 amino acids long. Trimming removed 4 bases from V and 8 bases from J; junction bases left unmatched: 2. CDR1 and CDR2 (germline): SGHNT, YENEEA. This CDR3 reads CASSWGLAGGHEQFF. The DNA for the CDR3 is TGTGCCAGCAGCTGGGGACTAGCGGGGGGGCATGAGCAGTTCTTC.

The chain employs TRBV6-2 or TRBV6-3 and TRBJ2-7; 9 bases align to TRBD2. This CDR3 comprises 14 residues. Losses at the gene ends were 5 bases for V and 6 bases for J; bases not matched to a gene: 8. Germline CDR1 reads MNHEY; CDR2 reads SVGEGT. In DNA, the CDR3 is TGTGCCAGCAGTCCCCCCGGGACTAGCTCCGAGCAGTACTTC. It translates to CASSPPGTSSEQYF.

The genes are TRBV24-1 and TRBJ1-1; TRBD1 is a possible D gene (5 bases). The germline V gene encodes CDR1 KGHDR and CDR2 SFDVKD. V lost 5 bases and J 2 bases, leaving 11 bases between the germline ends. The CDR3 is made up of 14 amino acids. DNA for the CDR3: TGTGCCACCAGTGGGGGGATGGGAAACACTGAAGCTTTCTTT. It specifies CATSGGMGNTEAFF.

This clonotype appeared a few times. The rearrangement uses TRBV12-3 or TRBV12-4 and TRBJ2-7, with D tentatively TRBD2 (6 bases). The CDR3 sequence is 14 residues long. Trimming cost V 3 bases and J 7 bases, with 16 bases left between them. The CDR3 reads CASSFQGLTGEQYF. The CDR3 bases are TGTGCCAGCAGTTTCCAGGGACTTACGGGGGAGCAGTACTTC.

This chain connects TRBV12-3 or TRBV12-4 to TRBJ2-3; D gene uncertain. With 3 bases removed from V and 2 bases from J, the gap between germline ends came to 12 bases. The CDR3 consists of 15 residues. The CDR3 sequence: CASSFRVGHTDTQYF. The CDR3 DNA is TGTGCCAGCAGTTTTCGAGTAGGGCACACAGATACGCAGTATTTT.

V is TRBV2 and J is TRBJ2-7; 8 bases agree with TRBD1. The CDR3 is 14 amino acids. Losses at the gene ends were 7 bases for V and 7 bases for J; bases not matched to a gene: 12. Germline V lookup: CDR1 SNHLY, CDR2 FYNNEI. The CDR3 reads CASIPTGVRMEQYF. The CDR3 nucleotides read TGTGCCAGCATTCCGACAGGGGTCCGCATGGAGCAGTACTTC.

V is TRBV29-1 and J is TRBJ1-2; D may be TRBD1 (5 bases). The V end was cut by 6 bases, the J end by 4 bases, with 12 bases between. The CDR3 contains 12 residues. CDR1 and CDR2 (germline): SQVTM, ANQGSEA. In nucleotides, the CDR3 is TGCAGCGTCGGGACGGAACTCTATGGCTACACCTTC. Translating gives CSVGTELYGYTF.

This clonotype was found a few times. In nucleotides, the CDR3 is TGTGCCAGCAGCTCAACTCGGTTGGGAGAGGGGGGCACAGATACGCAGTATTTT. It is translated as CASSSTRLGEGGTDTQYF. The V and J genes are TRBV7-9 and TRBJ2-3, with a tentative D call TRBD1 (6 bases). Trimming removed 4 bases at V and 1 base at J, with 21 bases between. CDR1 is SEHNR and CDR2 is FQNEAQ in the germline V gene (reference sequence). CDR3 length: 18 residues.

This clonotype turned up a few times. This sequence joins TRBV20-1 and TRBJ1-1; D remains unclear. CDR1 is DFQATT and CDR2 is SNEGSKA in the germline V gene (reference sequence). V was pared by 6 bases and J by 1 base, with 9 bases between. The CDR3 spans 12 residues. Written as DNA, the CDR3 is TGCAGTGCACCCCCAGCGAACACTGAAGCTTTCTTT. Its protein is CSAPPANTEAFF.